This T cell receptor (beta chain) is drawn from a study of cytomegalovirus exposure and HLA in healthy donors. About the research overall: From HLA-typed donors, an early data release held about 92 million unique TCRs.

Whereas donors were nominally healthy upon sampling, unrecorded immune exposures were probable. On this clone itself: Its antigen remains unknown.

Primers included in the PCR were 60 Vbeta and 13 Jbeta primers. This table comes from immunoSEQ multiplex PCR, and its TCRdb copy is limited to in-frame clones, with some not included. The sample yields roughly 140,000 clones, about 80% seen once. CDR3 size: 11 residues. The germline gives CDR1 SGHRS, CDR2 YFSETQ. V shed 3 bases and J shed 12 bases, with 12 bases lying between them. Study-wide points: The Asian-associated ancestry cluster reportedly had fewer N-insertions than the roughly 720-donor mean in a later analysis. The authors listed around 150 TCR beta chains as cytomegalovirus-associated.

The clonotype comes from a male donor in good health and CMV-seronegative. Sequenced sample: PBMCs. The genes are TRBV5-1 and TRBJ2-5; D remains ambiguous. The CDR3 region has the DNA TGCGCCAGCAGCTCATCAGAAAAGAAGTACTTC. Its protein is CASSSSEKKYF.